These 27 T cell receptor beta chains originate from one sample sequenced in a study of blood T cell repertoires in COVID-19. TCRdb's table, derived via immunoSEQ multiplex PCR, lists solely in-frame clones and lacks some. The sample has approximately 310,000 clones, roughly 89% seen once. The sample consisted of PBMCs or T cells enriched from blood (not recorded which). These receptors originate from a man aged 55 to 70 who had recovered from COVID-19.

The chain links TRBV6-5 to TRBJ1-2; D unclear. The germline CDR1 and CDR2 sequences are MNHEY and SVGAGI. The V end lost 6 bases, the J end lost 9 bases, and 17 bases lay between the germline ends. The CDR3 is 13 residues long. CDR3 region: CASSLLVTRSYTF. The CDR3 DNA reads as TGTGCCAGCAGCCTCTTAGTAACTAGGAGCTACACCTTC.

This clone occurred once. The genes are TRBV28 and TRBJ1-5; D uncertain. The germline V gene encodes CDR1 MDHEN and CDR2 SYDVKM. V lost 3 bases, J lost 11 bases, and 8 bases lay in between. The CDR3 consists of 11 residues. CDR3 loop: CASSLVGAQHF. The CDR3 region has the DNA TGTGCCAGCAGTTTGGTGGGAGCCCAGCATTTT.

As regards this clone: In the same sample, other DNA sequences code for this CDR3. The V gene is TRBV6-5, the J gene TRBJ1-1; D remains ambiguous. The CDR3 is 15 residues long. The V end lost 0 bases, the J end lost 3 bases, and 11 bases lay between the germline ends. Germline values: CDR1 MNHEY, CDR2 SVGAGI. The CDR3 DNA is TGTGCCAGCAGTTACTCAGGTGGTCGGGACACTGAAGCTTTCTTT. It codes for CASSYSGGRDTEAFF.

The genes are TRBV5-1 and TRBJ1-2; 7 bases agree with TRBD1. V lost 5 bases to trimming and J lost 4 bases; unmatched junction nucleotides: 8. CDR1 is SGHRS and CDR2 is YFSETQ in the germline V gene. The CDR3 covers 14 residues. The CDR3 region has the DNA TGCGCCAGCAGGGTAGCAGGGGGTCTCTATGGCTACACCTTC. Its translation is CASRVAGGLYGYTF. Combining the CDR3 with reference TRBV5-1 and TRBJ1-2 gives the whole variable domain KAGVTQTPRYLIKTRGQQVTLSCSPISGHRSVSWYQQTPGQGLQFLFEYFSETQRNKGNFPGRFSGRQFSNSRSEMNVSTLELGDSALYLCASRVAGGLYGYTFGSGTRLTVV.

CDR3 bases: TGTGCCAGCAGCGTTGCCCCCGACAGTTTCACAGATACGCAGTATTTT. Its protein product is CASSVAPDSFTDTQYF. V is TRBV7-9 and J is TRBJ2-3, with D possibly matching TRBD1 (5 bases). This CDR3 contains 16 residues. Germline assignment: CDR1 SEHNR and CDR2 FQNEAQ (reference sequence). Trimming took 5 bases from V and 2 from J, leaving 17 bases between them.

The CDR3 spells CASSEQTSGPSTDTQYF. The CDR3 DNA follows: TGCGCCAGCAGTGAGCAAACTAGCGGCCCTAGCACAGATACGCAGTATTTT. The chain recombines TRBV10-1 with TRBJ2-3; 8 nucleotides line up with TRBD2. The CDR3 is 17 amino acids. Trimming removed 2 bases from V and 0 bases from J; junction bases left unmatched: 7. Germline loops: CDR1 WNHNN, CDR2 SYGVQD (reference sequence).

This clone was recorded once. CDR3 nucleotide sequence: TGTGCCACCAGTGATTCTGGACTAGCGGGTATCTACAATGAGCAGTTCTTC. Translation gives CATSDSGLAGIYNEQFF. V and J are TRBV24-1 and TRBJ2-1, with TRBD2 matching 11 bases. V shed 2 bases and J 3 bases; nucleotides not matched to a gene: 5. Per germline, CDR1 KGHDR and CDR2 SFDVKD. This CDR3 comprises 17 residues.

This chain joins TRBV28 and TRBJ1-1, with a weak D call TRBD1 (5 bases). Looked up from germline, CDR1 is MDHEN and CDR2 is SYDVKM. The CDR3 covers 14 residues. V gave up 3 bases and J gave up 6 bases, with 14 bases separating them. The CDR3 region has the DNA TGTGCCAGCAGTTTGCAGGGCCCCCCGCCTGAAGCTTTCTTT. This translates into CASSLQGPPPEAFF.

V usage is TRBV4-1 and J usage is TRBJ2-7; 11 bases line up with TRBD1. V trimming: 3 bases; J trimming: 3 bases; junction bases outside the gene matches: 7. Germline V gene data show CDR1 as MGHRA and CDR2 as YSYEKL. This CDR3 region has 16 residues. The CDR3 spells CASSHPSGTGGYEQYF. DNA of the CDR3: TGCGCCAGCAGCCACCCATCCGGGACAGGGGGCTACGAGCAGTACTTC.

The chain links TRBV29-1 to TRBJ2-3; no firm D call. CDR3 length: 11 residues. The germline gives CDR1 SQVTM, CDR2 ANQGSEA. With 4 bases removed from V and 1 base from J, the gap between germline ends came to 3 bases. CDR3 bases: TGCAGCGTTGCTGGCACAGATACGCAGTATTTT. Encoded protein: CSVAGTDTQYF.

The chain joins TRBV24-1 to TRBJ2-7; 7 bases line up with TRBD1. After removal of 2 bases from V and 7 bases from J, the junction contained 13 bases not matched to a gene. The germline CDR1 and CDR2 sequences are KGHDR and SFDVKD. The CDR3 consists of 16 residues. CDR3 amino acids: CATSDSADRPLWEQYF. The CDR3 nucleotides read TGTGCCACCAGTGATTCTGCGGACAGGCCTCTATGGGAGCAGTACTTC.

The rearrangement links TRBV11-2 to TRBJ2-1; 12 nucleotides match TRBD1. Trimming at V came to 5 bases and at J to 9 bases, leaving 11 bases not matched to a gene. CDR1 and CDR2 (germline): SGHAT, FQNNGV. The CDR3 is 16 amino acids. This CDR3 is CASSPGTGGAFSEQFF. The DNA of the CDR3 is TGTGCCAGCAGCCCTGGGACAGGGGGCGCCTTTAGTGAGCAGTTCTTC.

V is TRBV29-1 and J is TRBJ1-2, with 7 bases matching TRBD1. With 4 bases clipped from V and 2 bases from J, the junction kept 4 bases outside the gene matches. Germline V gene lookup returns CDR1 SQVTM and CDR2 ANQGSEA. The CDR3 contains 13 residues. The CDR3 protein is CSVAQGGNYGYTF. The CDR3 DNA reads TGCAGCGTTGCTCAGGGGGGAAACTATGGCTACACCTTC.

This clone has a single count. For the CDR3, the DNA is TGTGCCAGCGGCAGACTAGCGGGATCCTACAATGAGCAGTTCTTC. The encoded protein is CASGRLAGSYNEQFF. The chain joins TRBV7-9 to TRBJ2-1; TRBD2 matches at 11 bases. J gave up 1 base and V 8 bases, and 4 bases lay outside the gene matches. The CDR3 length is 15 residues. The germline V gene encodes CDR1 SEHNR and CDR2 FQNEAQ (reference sequence).

The chain couples TRBV25-1 to TRBJ2-7; 7 bases are shared with TRBD1. This CDR3 is built from 17 residues. CDR1 and CDR2 from the germline V gene are MGHDK and SYGVNS. Germline trimming cut 1 base from V and 0 bases from J; bases unmatched to any gene: 9. The CDR3 protein is CASSEWGTGASSYEQYF. The DNA for the CDR3 is TGTGCCAGCAGTGAATGGGGAACAGGGGCCAGCTCCTACGAGCAGTACTTC.

This sequence joins TRBV24-1 and TRBJ1-2; D perhaps matches TRBD1 (6 bases). The germline gives CDR1 KGHDR, CDR2 SFDVKD. CDR3 length: 16 residues. Trimming left V 2 bases short and J 3 bases short, with 15 bases between. The CDR3 sequence: CATSDSGTQSYYGYTF. In nucleotides, the CDR3 is TGTGCCACCAGTGATTCCGGGACACAATCTTACTATGGCTACACCTTC.

The chain is built from TRBV4-3 and TRBJ1-5, with D possibly matching TRBD1 (6 bases). CDR1 is LGHNA and CDR2 is YSLEER in the germline V gene. Trimming stripped 0 bases from V and 6 bases from J, with 15 bases between. The CDR3 has 16 residues. The CDR3 region is CASSQDWSGDGQPQHF. The CDR3 bases are TGCGCCAGCAGCCAAGATTGGTCAGGGGACGGTCAGCCCCAGCATTTT.

The rearrangement uses TRBV10-3 and TRBJ2-2; possible D gene TRBD2, 6 bases. Germline loops: CDR1 ENHRY, CDR2 SYGVKD. This CDR3 has 13 amino acids. With 4 bases removed from V and 7 bases from J, the gap between germline ends came to 10 bases. The CDR3 loop reads CAISGREDGELFF. For the CDR3, the DNA is TGTGCCATCAGTGGCAGGGAGGACGGGGAGCTGTTTTTT.

There are a few counts of this clone. The chain employs TRBV4-1 and TRBJ2-3, with 10 bases lining up with TRBD2. Germline CDR1 MGHRA, CDR2 YSYEKL. The CDR3 spans 15 residues. With V trimmed by 0 bases and J by 6 bases, 3 bases remained unmatched. The CDR3 region is CASSQEASGSDTQYF. The CDR3 DNA sequence: TGCGCCAGCAGCCAAGAGGCTAGCGGGAGTGATACGCAGTATTTT.

This rearrangement joins TRBV7-3 to TRBJ1-2, with no clear D. The germline gives CDR1 SGHTA, CDR2 FQGTGA. This CDR3 region has 16 residues. The V and J ends lost 4 bases and 5 bases respectively, with 20 bases between them. The CDR3 DNA follows: TGTGCCAGCAGCTCCCAACCCTCGGTGGAGACTTATGGCTACACCTTC. Translating it yields CASSSQPSVETYGYTF.

The V call is TRBV7-9, the J call TRBJ1-5, with TRBD1 as a possible D gene (5 bases). Germline CDR1 is SEHNR and CDR2 is FQNEAQ (reference sequence). There are 15 residues in the CDR3. Deletions cut 5 bases from V and 2 bases from J, with 13 bases between. In nucleotides, the CDR3 is TGTGCCAGCAGCCCCGGTCCGGGGGGCAATCAGCCCCAGCATTTT. This gives the protein CASSPGPGGNQPQHF. Full variable domain (missing parts from reference TRBV7-9 and TRBJ1-5): DTGVSQNPRHKITKRGQNVTFRCDPISEHNRLYWYRQTLGQGPEFLTYFQNEAQLEKSRLLSDRFSAERPKGSFSTLEIQRTEQGDSAMYLCASSPGPGGNQPQHFGDGTRLSIL.

J is TRBJ1-2 and V is TRBV28; D call uncertain. The CDR3 consists of 15 residues. Germline V gene data show CDR1 as MDHEN and CDR2 as SYDVKM. Trimming left V 7 bases short and J 1 base short, with 16 bases between. CDR3: CASNSLKELNYGYTF. CDR3 bases: TGTGCCAGCAATTCCCTAAAAGAACTTAACTATGGCTACACCTTC.

This chain links TRBV27 with TRBJ2-7, with 9 bases aligning to TRBD1. The germline gives CDR1 MNHEY, CDR2 SMNVEV (reference sequence). V trimming: 5 bases; J trimming: 7 bases; junction bases outside the gene matches: 15. This CDR3 contains 16 residues. CDR3 nucleotides: TGTGCCAGCAGTATCTTCTTGACAGGGGGGCCGGGGGAGCAGTACTTC. As protein: CASSIFLTGGPGEQYF.

This clone was observed once. The CDR3: CASSLRDRGHAKAYEQYF. The DNA for the CDR3 is TGCGCCAGCAGCTTGCGAGACAGGGGGCACGCTAAGGCCTACGAGCAGTACTTC. The chain carries TRBV5-1 and TRBJ2-7; TRBD1 agrees at 10 bases. V lost 1 base to trimming and J lost 2 bases; unmatched junction nucleotides: 12. CDR1 is SGHRS, CDR2 YFSETQ, per germline. This CDR3 is 18 amino acids long.

The J gene is TRBJ1-6, the V gene TRBV6-5, with D uncertain. The germline V gene encodes CDR1 MNHEY and CDR2 SVGAGI. V shed 2 bases and J shed 0 bases, with 5 bases lying between them. The CDR3 runs to 15 residues. CDR3 sequence: CASSYDNSYNSPLHF. CDR3 nucleotide sequence: TGTGCCAGCAGTTACGACAACTCCTATAATTCACCCCTCCACTTT.

V usage is TRBV28 and J usage is TRBJ2-5, with TRBD2 matching over 10 bases. This CDR3 has 15 amino acids. Trimming removed 5 bases from V and 5 bases from J; junction bases left unmatched: 8. Germline loops: CDR1 MDHEN, CDR2 SYDVKM. The DNA of the CDR3 is TGTGCCAGCAGTGTCCCGGGACTAGCGAGGGAGACCCAGTACTTC. Residues: CASSVPGLARETQYF.

The rearrangement links TRBV4-1 to TRBJ2-7; possible D gene TRBD1, 6 bases. CDR1 is MGHRA, CDR2 YSYEKL, per germline. Trimming removed 4 bases at V and 0 bases at J, with 10 bases between. The CDR3 contains 14 residues. The CDR3 here is CASSRGPSSYEQYF. CDR3 bases: TGCGCCAGCAGCCGGGGGCCGAGCTCCTACGAGCAGTACTTC.